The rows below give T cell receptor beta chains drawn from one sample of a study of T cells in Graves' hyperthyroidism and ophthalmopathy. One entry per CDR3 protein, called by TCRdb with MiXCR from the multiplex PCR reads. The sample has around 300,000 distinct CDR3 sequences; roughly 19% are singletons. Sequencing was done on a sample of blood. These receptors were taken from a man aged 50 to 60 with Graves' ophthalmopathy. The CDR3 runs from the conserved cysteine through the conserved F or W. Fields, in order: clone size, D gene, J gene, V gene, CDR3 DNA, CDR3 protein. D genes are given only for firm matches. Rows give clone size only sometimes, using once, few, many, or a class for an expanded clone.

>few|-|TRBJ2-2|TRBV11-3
TGTGCCAGCAGCTTATATGACACCGGGGAGCTGTTTTTT
CASSLYDTGELFF
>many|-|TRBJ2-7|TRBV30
TGTGCCTGGAGGTCGGCACTAACCACCTACGAGCAGTACTTC
CAWRSALTTYEQYF
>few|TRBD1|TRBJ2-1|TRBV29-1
TGCAGCGTTATGGGACAGGGGGTTTACAATGAGCAGTTCTTC
CSVMGQGVYNEQFF
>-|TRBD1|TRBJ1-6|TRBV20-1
TGCAGTGCTAGAGGTGGCGGACAGGGAGGAAATTCACCCCTCCACTTT
CSARGGGQGGNSPLHF
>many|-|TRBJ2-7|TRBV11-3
TGTGCCAGCAGCTTAGATACCACCTACGAGCAGTACTTC
CASSLDTTYEQYF
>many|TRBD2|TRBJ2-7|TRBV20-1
TGCAGTGCCCGGGGGACTAGCGGGATTTACGAGCAGTACTTC
CSARGTSGIYEQYF
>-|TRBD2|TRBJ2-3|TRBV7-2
TGTGCCAGCAGCCCGGGACTAGCGGCCCCAGATACGCAGTATTTT
CASSPGLAAPDTQYF
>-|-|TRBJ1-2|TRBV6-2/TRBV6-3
TGTGCCAGCAGTCTTCAGGGGCCCTATGGCTACACCTTC
CASSLQGPYGYTF
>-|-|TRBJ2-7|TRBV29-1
TGCAGCGCCGGAAGGGGTCCTGCCTACGAGCAGTACTTC
CSAGRGPAYEQYF
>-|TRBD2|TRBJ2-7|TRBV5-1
TGCGCCAGCAGCTTAGCAGGAGCGGGAGTACAGGGCGAGCAGTACTTC
CASSLAGAGVQGEQYF
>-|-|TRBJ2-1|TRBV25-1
TGTGCCAGCAGTGAAAATGCGGGAACCCTTAAGGTCCTCTTC
CASSENAGTLKVLF
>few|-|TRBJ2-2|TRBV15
TGTGCCACCAGTAGGGGACCCGCGAACACCGGGGAGCTGTTTTTT
CATSRGPANTGELFF
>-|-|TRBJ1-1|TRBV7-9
TGTGCCAGCGGGGGCGGGGGGACTGAAGCTTTCTTT
CASGGGGTEAFF
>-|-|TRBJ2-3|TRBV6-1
TGTGCCAGCAGTGAACGGAACACAGATACGCAGTATTTT
CASSERNTDTQYF
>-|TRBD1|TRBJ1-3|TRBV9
TGTGCCAGCAGCGGCCGACAGGGGACTGGAAACACCATATATTTT
CASSGRQGTGNTIYF
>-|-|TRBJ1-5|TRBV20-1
TGCAGTGCTAGAGATGGGGGGCCCAATCAGCCCCAGCATTTT
CSARDGGPNQPQHF
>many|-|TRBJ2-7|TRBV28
TGTGCCAGCAGTTTAATTATCTGGGGGGCTCGTACCTACGAGCAGTACTTC
CASSLIIWGARTYEQYF
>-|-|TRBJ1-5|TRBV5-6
TGTGCCAGCAGCCTGTTTGGAAATCAGTCCCAGCATTTT
CASSLFGNQSQHF
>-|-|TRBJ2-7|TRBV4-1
TGCGCCAGCAGCCAAGATACGGGGTATTGGGAGCAGTACTTC
CASSQDTGYWEQYF
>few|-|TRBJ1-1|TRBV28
TGTGCCAGCAGATTGTCCGGTTTTATCACTGAAGCTTTCTTT
CASRLSGFITEAFF
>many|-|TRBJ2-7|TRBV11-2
TGTGCCAGCAGCTTAGCTTCAGGTCAGACCTACGAGCAGTACTTC
CASSLASGQTYEQYF
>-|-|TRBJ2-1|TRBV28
TGTGCCAGCAGTTTCCAGGACTTCTACAATGAGCAGTTCTTC
CASSFQDFYNEQFF
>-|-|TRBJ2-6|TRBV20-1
TGCAGTGCTAGAGATACTGGGGCCAACGTCCTGACTTTC
CSARDTGANVLTF
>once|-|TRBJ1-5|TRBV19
TGTGCCAGTAGTGCTTTCAATCAGCCCCAGCATTTT
CASSAFNQPQHF
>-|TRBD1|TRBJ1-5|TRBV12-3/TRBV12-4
TGTGCCAGCCGAGGGGGCGGGCAGCCCCAGCATTTT
CASRGGGQPQHF
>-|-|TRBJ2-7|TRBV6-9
TGTGCCAGCAGTTACAATTATGATTCCTACGAGCAGTACTTC
CASSYNYDSYEQYF
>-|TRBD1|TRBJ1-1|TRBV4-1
TGCGCCAGCAGCCAAGAAACAGGGGGAACGCCTGAAGCTTTCTTT
CASSQETGGTPEAFF
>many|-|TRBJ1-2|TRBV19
TGTGCCAGTAGTTCAGACAGGACAGAAGATGGCTACACCTTC
CASSSDRTEDGYTF
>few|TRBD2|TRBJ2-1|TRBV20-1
TGCAGTGCTAGCGCGTCTAGCGGGAACAATGAGCAGTTCTTC
CSASASSGNNEQFF
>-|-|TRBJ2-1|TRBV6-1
TGTGCCAGCAGAACCGTTCTACAGAGCTCCTACAATGAGCAGTTCTTC
CASRTVLQSSYNEQFF
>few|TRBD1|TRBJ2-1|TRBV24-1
TGTGCCACCAGTGATTTACAGGGGCCCTCCTACAATGAGCAGTTCTTC
CATSDLQGPSYNEQFF
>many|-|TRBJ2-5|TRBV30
TGTGCCTGGACCCGAGGGACGGGACAAGAGACCCAGTACTTC
CAWTRGTGQETQYF
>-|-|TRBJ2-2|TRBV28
TGTGCCAGCAGTTTGGAGGATGGGACCGGGGAGCTGTTTTTT
CASSLEDGTGELFF
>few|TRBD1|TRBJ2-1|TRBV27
TGTGCCAGCTGCCCCGACAGGGAAAAACCAAATGAGCAGTTCTTC
CASCPDREKPNEQFF
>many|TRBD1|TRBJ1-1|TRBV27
TGTGCCAGCAGTTTGGGCGCGGCCAGGGGGCGAGGCACTGAAGCTTTCTTT
CASSLGAARGRGTEAFF
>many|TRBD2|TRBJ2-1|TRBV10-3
TGTGCCATCAGTGACCTAGCGGGTAGCTACAATGAGCAGTTCTTC
CAISDLAGSYNEQFF
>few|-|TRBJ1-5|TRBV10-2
TGCGCCAGTAACCCCGGGGTTAGCAATCAGCCCCAGCATTTT
CASNPGVSNQPQHF
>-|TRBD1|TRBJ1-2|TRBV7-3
TGTGCCAGCAGCCCCTCTCCGGGACAGGGGATTCTTGGCTACACCTTC
CASSPSPGQGILGYTF
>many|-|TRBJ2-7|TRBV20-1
TGCAGTGCTCCCCACCCGCAGGGGTACGAGCAGTACTTC
CSAPHPQGYEQYF
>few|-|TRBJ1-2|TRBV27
TGTGCCAGCAGGGTACAGGGTCAGGATGGCTACACCTTC
CASRVQGQDGYTF
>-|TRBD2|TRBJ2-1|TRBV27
TGTGCCAGCAGTCCGCGGACTAGCGGGAGGACACATGAGCAGTTCTTC
CASSPRTSGRTHEQFF
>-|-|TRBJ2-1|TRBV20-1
TGCAGTGCCAAGGGATACCTCTCCTACAATGAGCAGTTCTTC
CSAKGYLSYNEQFF
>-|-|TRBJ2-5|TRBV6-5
TGTGCCAGCAGTTGGAGAAGGGACGTGACCCAGTACTTC
CASSWRRDVTQYF
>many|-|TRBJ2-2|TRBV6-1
TGTGCCAGCAGTGAAGGACAGGCGAACACCGGGGAGCTGTTTTTT
CASSEGQANTGELFF
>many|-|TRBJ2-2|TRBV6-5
TGTGCCAGCAGTTACTCGGCACCTCATGACGACACCGGGGAGCTGTTTTTT
CASSYSAPHDDTGELFF
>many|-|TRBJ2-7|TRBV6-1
TGTGCCAGCAGTTATGAGCGGGCCACTGCCTGGGAGCAGTACTTC
CASSYERATAWEQYF
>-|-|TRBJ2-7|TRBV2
TGTGCCAGCTCCGGACAGACGGAAGAGCAGTACTTC
CASSGQTEEQYF
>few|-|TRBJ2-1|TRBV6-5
TGTGCCAGCAGTTACTCCGACAGTGGCTCAAATGAGCAGTTCTTC
CASSYSDSGSNEQFF
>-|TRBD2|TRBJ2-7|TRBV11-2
TGTGCCAGCAGCTTAGAACTAGCGGGTGGGACCTACGAGCAGTACTTC
CASSLELAGGTYEQYF
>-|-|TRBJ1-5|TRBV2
TGTGCCAGCAGTGAAGCGGATCAGCCCCAGCATTTT
CASSEADQPQHF
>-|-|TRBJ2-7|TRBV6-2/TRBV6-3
TGTGCCAGCGCCTTTGCCGGGACCTACGAGCAGTACTTC
CASAFAGTYEQYF
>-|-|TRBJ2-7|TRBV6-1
TGTGCCATCCCCTACGAGCAGTACTTC
CAIPYEQYF
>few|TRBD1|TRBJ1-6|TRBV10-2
TGCGCCAGCATGTGGCAGGGGGATTCACCCCTCCACTTT
CASMWQGDSPLHF
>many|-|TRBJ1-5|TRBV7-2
TGTGCCAGCAGCAGGCCCGGTAATAGCAATCAGCCCCAGCATTTT
CASSRPGNSNQPQHF
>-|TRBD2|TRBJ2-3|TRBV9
TGTGCCAGCAGCATTAGCGGGAGGCGGGAAGATACGCAGTATTTT
CASSISGRREDTQYF
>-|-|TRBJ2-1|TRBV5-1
TGCGCCAGCAGCTTGGTCCTAACGGGCGACAATGAGCAGTTCTTC
CASSLVLTGDNEQFF
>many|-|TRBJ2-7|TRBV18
TGTGCCAGCTCCCTAGCACAGTCCTACGAGCAGTACTTC
CASSLAQSYEQYF
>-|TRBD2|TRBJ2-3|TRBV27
TGTGCCAGCAGTTTTTTGACTAGCGGGAGATCAGATACGCAGTATTTT
CASSFLTSGRSDTQYF
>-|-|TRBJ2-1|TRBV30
TGTGCCTGGAGGTGGAAGCCCTACAATGAGCAGTTCTTC
CAWRWKPYNEQFF
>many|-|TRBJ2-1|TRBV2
TGTGCCAGCAGTTTGACTATAGGGGACAATGAGCAGTTCTTC
CASSLTIGDNEQFF